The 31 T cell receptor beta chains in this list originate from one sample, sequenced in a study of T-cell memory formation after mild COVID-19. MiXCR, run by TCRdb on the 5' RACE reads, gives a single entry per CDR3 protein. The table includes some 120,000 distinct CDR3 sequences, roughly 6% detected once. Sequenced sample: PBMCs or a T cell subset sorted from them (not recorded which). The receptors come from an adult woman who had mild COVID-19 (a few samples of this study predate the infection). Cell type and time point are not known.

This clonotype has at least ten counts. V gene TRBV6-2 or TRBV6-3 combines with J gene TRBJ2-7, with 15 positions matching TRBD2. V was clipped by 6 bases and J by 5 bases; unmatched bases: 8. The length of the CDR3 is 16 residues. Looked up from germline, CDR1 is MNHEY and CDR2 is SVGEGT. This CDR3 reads CASSDGLAGGPDEQYF. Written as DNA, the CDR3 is TGTGCCAGCAGCGACGGACTAGCGGGAGGGCCTGACGAGCAGTACTTC.

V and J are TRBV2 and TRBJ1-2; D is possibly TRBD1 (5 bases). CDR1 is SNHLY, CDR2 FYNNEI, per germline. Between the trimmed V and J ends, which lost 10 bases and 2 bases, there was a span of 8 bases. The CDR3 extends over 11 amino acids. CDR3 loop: CATTANYGYTF. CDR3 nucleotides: TGTGCCACGACAGCGAACTATGGCTACACCTTC.

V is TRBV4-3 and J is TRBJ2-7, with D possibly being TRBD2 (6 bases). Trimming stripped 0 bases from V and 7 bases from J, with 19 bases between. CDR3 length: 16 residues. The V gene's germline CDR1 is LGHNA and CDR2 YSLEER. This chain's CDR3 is CASSQEPPGESGEQYF. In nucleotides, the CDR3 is TGCGCCAGCAGCCAAGAACCCCCGGGGGAAAGTGGGGAGCAGTACTTC.

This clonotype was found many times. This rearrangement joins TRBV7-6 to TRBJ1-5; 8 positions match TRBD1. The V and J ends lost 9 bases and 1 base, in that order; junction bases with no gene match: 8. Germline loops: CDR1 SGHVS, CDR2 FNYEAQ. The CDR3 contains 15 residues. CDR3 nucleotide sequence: TGTGCCAGTTCTGCACAGGGGGAAAGCAATCAGCCCCAGCATTTT. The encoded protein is CASSAQGESNQPQHF.

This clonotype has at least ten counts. CDR3 region: CAWSRIGNEQFF. DNA of the CDR3: TGTGCCTGGAGTCGAATAGGAAATGAGCAGTTCTTC. The chain joins TRBV30 to TRBJ2-1; D call uncertain. From germline, CDR1 is GTSNPN and CDR2 SVGIG (reference sequence). The V end was cut by 2 bases, the J end by 7 bases, with 9 bases between. This CDR3 has 12 residues. Full variable domain (outside the CDR3, taken from reference TRBV30 and TRBJ2-1): SQTIHQWPATLVQPVGSPLSLECTVEGTSNPNLYWYRQAAGRGLQLLFYSVGIGQISSEVPQNLSASRPQDRQFILSSKKLLLSDSGFYLCAWSRIGNEQFFGPGTRLTVL.

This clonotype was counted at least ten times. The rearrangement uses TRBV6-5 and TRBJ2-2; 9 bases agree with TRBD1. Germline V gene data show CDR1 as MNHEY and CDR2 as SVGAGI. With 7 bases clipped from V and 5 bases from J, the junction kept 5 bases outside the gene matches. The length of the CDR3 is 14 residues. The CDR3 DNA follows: TGTGCCAGCAAGGGGACAGGGATGACCGGGGAGCTGTTTTTT. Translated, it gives CASKGTGMTGELFF.

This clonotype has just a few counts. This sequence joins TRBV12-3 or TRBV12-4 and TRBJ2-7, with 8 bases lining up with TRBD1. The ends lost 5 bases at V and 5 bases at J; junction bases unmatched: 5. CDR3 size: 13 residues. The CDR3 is CASSPDRDHEQYF. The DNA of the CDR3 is TGTGCCAGCAGTCCGGACAGGGACCACGAGCAGTACTTC.

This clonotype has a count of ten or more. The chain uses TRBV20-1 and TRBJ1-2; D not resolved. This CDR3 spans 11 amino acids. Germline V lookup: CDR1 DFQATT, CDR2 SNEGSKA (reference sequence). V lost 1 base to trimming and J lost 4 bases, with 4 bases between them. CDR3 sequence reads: CSARGGYGYTF. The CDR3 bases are TGCAGTGCTAGAGGTGGCTATGGCTACACCTTC.

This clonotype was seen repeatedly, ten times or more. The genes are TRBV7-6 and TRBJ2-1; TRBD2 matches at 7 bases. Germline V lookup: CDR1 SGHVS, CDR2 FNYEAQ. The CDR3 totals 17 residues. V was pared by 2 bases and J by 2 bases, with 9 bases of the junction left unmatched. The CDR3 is CASSLPLTSEAYNEQFF. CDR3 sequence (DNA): TGTGCCAGCAGCTTACCCTTAACTAGCGAGGCCTACAATGAGCAGTTCTTC.

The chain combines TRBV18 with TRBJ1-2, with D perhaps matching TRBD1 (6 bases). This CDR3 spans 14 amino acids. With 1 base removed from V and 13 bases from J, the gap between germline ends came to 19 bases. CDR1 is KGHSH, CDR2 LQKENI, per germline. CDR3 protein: CASSPQVGGVDPTF. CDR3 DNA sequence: TGTGCCAGCTCACCACAGGTTGGGGGCGTCGACCCCACCTTC.

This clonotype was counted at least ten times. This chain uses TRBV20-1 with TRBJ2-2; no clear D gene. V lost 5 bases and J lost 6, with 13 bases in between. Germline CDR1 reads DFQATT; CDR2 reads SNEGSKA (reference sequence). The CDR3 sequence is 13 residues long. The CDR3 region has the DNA TGCAGTGCTCCGAGGCTCCATGCCGGGGAGCTGTTTTTT. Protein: CSAPRLHAGELFF.

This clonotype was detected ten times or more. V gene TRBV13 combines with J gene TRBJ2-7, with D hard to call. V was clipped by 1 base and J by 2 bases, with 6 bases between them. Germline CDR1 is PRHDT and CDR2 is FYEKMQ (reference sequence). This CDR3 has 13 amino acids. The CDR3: CASSLDSTYEQYF. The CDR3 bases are TGTGCCAGCAGCTTAGACAGCACCTACGAGCAGTACTTC. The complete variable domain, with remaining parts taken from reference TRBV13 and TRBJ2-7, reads AAGVIQSPRHLIKEKRETATLKCYPIPRHDTVYWYQQGPGQDPQFLISFYEKMQSDKGSIPDRFSAQQFSDYHSELNMSSLELGDSALYFCASSLDSTYEQYFGPGTRLTVT.

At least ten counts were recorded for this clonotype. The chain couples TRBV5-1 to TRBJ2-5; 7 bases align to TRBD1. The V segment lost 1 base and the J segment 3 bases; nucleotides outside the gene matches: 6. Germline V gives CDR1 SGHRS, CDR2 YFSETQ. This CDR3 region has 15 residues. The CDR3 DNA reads TGCGCCAGCAGCTTGAATAACAGGGGTAAAGAGACCCAGTACTTC. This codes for CASSLNNRGKETQYF.

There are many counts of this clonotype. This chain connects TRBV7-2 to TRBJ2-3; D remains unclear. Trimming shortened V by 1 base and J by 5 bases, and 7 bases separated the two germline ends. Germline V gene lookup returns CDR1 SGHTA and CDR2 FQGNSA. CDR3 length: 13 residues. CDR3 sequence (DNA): TGTGCCAGCAGCTTAGAGGCACAAGATACGCAGTATTTT. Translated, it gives CASSLEAQDTQYF.

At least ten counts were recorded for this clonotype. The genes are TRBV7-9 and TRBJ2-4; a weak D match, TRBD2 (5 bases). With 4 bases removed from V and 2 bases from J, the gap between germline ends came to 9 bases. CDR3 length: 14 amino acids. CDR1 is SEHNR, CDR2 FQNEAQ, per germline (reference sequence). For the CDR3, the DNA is TGTGCCAGCAGCTCCCCCGGGACCAAAAACATTCAGTACTTC. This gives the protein CASSSPGTKNIQYF.

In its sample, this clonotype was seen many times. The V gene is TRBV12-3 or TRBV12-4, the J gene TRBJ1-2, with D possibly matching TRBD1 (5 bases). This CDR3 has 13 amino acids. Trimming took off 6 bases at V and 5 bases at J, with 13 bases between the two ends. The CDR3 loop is CASRNDSSYGYTF. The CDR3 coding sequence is TGTGCCAGCAGGAACGACAGTTCATATGGCTACACCTTC.

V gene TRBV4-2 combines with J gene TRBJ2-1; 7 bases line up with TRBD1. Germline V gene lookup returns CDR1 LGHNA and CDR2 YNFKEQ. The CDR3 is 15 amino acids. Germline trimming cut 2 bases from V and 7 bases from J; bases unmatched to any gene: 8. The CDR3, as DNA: TGTGCCAGCAGCCAAACGACAGGGTGGGAGAATGAGCAGTTCTTC. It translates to CASSQTTGWENEQFF.

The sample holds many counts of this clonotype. The CDR3 DNA reads as TGCGCCAGCAGCTTTACGGAGAATAGGGCAAATACGCAGTATTTT. Protein sequence: CASSFTENRANTQYF. This chain joins TRBV5-1 and TRBJ2-3; D is unresolved. Trimming pared 2 bases from V and 7 bases from J, leaving 17 bases between. The CDR3 runs to 15 residues. CDR1 is SGHRS, CDR2 YFSETQ, per germline.

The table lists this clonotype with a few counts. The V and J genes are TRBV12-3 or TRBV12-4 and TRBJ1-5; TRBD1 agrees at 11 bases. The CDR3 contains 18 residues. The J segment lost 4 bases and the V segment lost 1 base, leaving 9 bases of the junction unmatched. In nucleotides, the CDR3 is TGTGCCAGCAGTTTAGTAGGGACAGGGGGGCCGGTAAATCAGCCCCAGCATTTT. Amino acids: CASSLVGTGGPVNQPQHF.

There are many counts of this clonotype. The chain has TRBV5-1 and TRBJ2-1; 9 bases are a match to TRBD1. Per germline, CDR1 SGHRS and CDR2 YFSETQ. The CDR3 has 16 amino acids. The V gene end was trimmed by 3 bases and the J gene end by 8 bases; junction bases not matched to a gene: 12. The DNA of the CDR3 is TGCGCCAGCAGCTCTCGTCCCGGGACAGGGTTCGATGAGCAGTTCTTC. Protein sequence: CASSSRPGTGFDEQFF.

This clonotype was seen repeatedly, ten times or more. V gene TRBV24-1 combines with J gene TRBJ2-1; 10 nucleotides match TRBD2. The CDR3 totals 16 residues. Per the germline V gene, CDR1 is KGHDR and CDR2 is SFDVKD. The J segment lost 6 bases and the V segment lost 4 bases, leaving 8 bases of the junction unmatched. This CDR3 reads CATSDRSGGAVNEQFF. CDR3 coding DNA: TGTGCCACCAGTGACAGAAGCGGGGGGGCTGTCAATGAGCAGTTCTTC.

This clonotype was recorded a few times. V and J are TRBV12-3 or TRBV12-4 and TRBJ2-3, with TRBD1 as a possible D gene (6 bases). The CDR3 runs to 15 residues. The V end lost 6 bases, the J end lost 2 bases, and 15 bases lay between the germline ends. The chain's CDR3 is CASRPRTDFTDTQYF. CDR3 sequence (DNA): TGTGCCAGCAGACCAAGGACAGACTTCACAGATACGCAGTATTTT.

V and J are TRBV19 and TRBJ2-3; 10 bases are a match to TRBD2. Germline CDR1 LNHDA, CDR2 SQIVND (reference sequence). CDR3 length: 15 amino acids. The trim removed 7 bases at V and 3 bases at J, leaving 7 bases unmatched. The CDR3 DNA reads TGTGCCAGTATGGGAGCGGGAGGGGTTACAGATACGCAGTATTTT. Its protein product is CASMGAGGVTDTQYF.

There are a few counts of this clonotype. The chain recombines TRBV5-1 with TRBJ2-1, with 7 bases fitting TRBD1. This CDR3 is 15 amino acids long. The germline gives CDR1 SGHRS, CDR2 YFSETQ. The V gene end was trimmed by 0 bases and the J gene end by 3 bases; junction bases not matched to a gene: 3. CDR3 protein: CASSLADRDYNEQFF. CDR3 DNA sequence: TGCGCCAGCAGCTTGGCTGACAGGGACTACAATGAGCAGTTCTTC. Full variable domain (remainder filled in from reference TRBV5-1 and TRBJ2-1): KAGVTQTPRYLIKTRGQQVTLSCSPISGHRSVSWYQQTPGQGLQFLFEYFSETQRNKGNFPGRFSGRQFSNSRSEMNVSTLELGDSALYLCASSLADRDYNEQFFGPGTRLTVL.

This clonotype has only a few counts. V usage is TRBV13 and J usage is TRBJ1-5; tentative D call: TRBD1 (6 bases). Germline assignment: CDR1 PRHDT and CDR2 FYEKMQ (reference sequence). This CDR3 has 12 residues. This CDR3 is CAYKTGHQPQHF. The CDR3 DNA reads TGTGCTTATAAAACAGGGCATCAGCCCCAGCATTTT.

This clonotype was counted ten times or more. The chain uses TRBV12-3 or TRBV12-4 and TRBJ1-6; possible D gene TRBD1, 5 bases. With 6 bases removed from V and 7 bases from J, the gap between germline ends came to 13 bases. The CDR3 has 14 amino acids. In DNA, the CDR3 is TGTGCCAGCAGGAGAGATTCAGGGAATTCACCCCTCCACTTT. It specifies CASRRDSGNSPLHF.

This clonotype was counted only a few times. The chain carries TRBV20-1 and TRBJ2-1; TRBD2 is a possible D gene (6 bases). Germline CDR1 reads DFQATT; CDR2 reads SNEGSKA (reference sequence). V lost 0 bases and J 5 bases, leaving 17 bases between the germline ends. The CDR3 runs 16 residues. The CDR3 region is CSARDRSGWGDNEQFF. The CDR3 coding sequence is TGCAGTGCTAGAGATCGTTCCGGGTGGGGGGACAATGAGCAGTTCTTC.

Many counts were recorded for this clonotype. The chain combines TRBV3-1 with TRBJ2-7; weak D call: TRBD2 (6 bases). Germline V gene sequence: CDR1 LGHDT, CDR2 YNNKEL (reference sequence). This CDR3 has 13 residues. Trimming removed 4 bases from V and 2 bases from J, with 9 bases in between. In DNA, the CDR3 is TGTGCCAGCAGCCGGCGGGGTACCTACGAGCAGTACTTC. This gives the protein CASSRRGTYEQYF.

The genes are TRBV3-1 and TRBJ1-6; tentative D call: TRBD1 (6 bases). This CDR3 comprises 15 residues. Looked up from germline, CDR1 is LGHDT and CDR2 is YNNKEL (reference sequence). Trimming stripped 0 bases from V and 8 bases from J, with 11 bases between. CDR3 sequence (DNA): TGTGCCAGCAGCCAAGATCTGGGGGGCCATTCACCCCTCCACTTT. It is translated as CASSQDLGGHSPLHF.

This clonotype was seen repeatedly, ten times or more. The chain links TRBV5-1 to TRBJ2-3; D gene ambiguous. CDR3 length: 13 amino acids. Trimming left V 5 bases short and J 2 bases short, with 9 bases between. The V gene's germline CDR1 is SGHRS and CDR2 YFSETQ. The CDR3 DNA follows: TGCGCCAGCAGTTACGCGGCCACAGATACGCAGTATTTT. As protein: CASSYAATDTQYF.

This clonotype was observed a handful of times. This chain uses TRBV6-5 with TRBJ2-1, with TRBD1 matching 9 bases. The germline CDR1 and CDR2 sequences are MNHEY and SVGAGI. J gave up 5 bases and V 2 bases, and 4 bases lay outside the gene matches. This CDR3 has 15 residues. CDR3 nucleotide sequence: TGTGCCAGCAGTTACGACAGGGGGTTTAACAATGAGCAGTTCTTC. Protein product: CASSYDRGFNNEQFF.